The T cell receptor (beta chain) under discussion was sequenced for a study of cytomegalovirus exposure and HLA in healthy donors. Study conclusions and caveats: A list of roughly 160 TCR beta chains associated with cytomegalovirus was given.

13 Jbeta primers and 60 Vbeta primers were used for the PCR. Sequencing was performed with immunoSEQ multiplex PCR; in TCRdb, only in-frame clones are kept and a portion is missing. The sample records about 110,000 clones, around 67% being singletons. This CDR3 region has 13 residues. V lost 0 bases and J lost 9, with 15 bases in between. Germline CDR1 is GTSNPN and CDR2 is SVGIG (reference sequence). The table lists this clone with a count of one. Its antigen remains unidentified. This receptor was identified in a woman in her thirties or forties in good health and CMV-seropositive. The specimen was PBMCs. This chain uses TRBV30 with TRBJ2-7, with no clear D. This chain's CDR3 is CAWSVPWSLGQYF. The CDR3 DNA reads TGTGCCTGGAGTGTACCCTGGTCCCTCGGGCAGTACTTC.